This T cell receptor beta chain was found in a study of T-cell reconstitution after alpha-beta-depleted transplantation in children. Study outcomes and limitations: Surviving recipient T cells and thymic progenitors accounted for the high day-60 TCRbeta diversity observed in some patients. One year after transplant, T-cell counts and diversity came mostly from newly produced T cells. It was reported that alpha-beta T cells came from several hundred expanded graft clones (about two months after transplant).

This clonotype has just a few counts. Its matching antigen is unknown. V was clipped by 2 bases and J by 3 bases; unmatched bases: 5. This CDR3 has 16 amino acids. Germline loops: CDR1 KGHDR, CDR2 SFDVKD. Unique molecular identifiers were used to barcode this TCRbeta library. TCRdb processed the PCR reads anew with MiXCR; each CDR3 protein has one entry. Of under 250,000 distinct CDR3 sequences in the sample, 20% to 30% were seen once. The receptor's source is a female patient aged 2-15 years who had a stem cell transplant for congenital amegakaryocytic thrombocytopenia, so the T cells may come from the graft donor. V is TRBV24-1 and J is TRBJ2-1; TRBD2 aligns across 8 bases. The specimen comprised PBMCs, mostly from graft donor cells, sampled 360 days after TCRalphabeta/CD19-depleted stem cell transplant. DNA for the CDR3: TGTGCCACCAGTGATTCTTGGACTAGCAGCTACAATGAGCAGTTCTTC. This encodes CATSDSWTSSYNEQFF.